This T cell receptor beta chain was obtained from a study of OX40 agonist ivuxolimab in advanced cancers. Overall study context: In this trial design, patients received ivuxolimab intravenously at 0.01 to 10 mg/kg every 2 weeks. A partial response was reached by three patients: one with hepatocellular carcinoma and two with cutaneous melanoma.

TCRdb keeps only in-frame clones here, not all; method: immunoSEQ multiplex PCR. The table lists around 74,000 clones, 85% of them singletons. Per germline, CDR1 MNHEY and CDR2 SMNVEV (reference sequence). V shed 5 bases, J shed 10 bases, and the junction held 17 bases outside the gene matches. The CDR3 sequence is 17 residues long. Autoimmune disease history or systemic immunosuppression led to patients being barred. The genes are TRBV27 and TRBJ1-6; 7 positions agree with TRBD1. The sample was CD4+ or CD8+ T cells sorted from blood, taken in a trial of the OX40 agonist ivuxolimab. The sequence came from an adult with an advanced solid tumor such as melanoma, head and neck, liver or kidney cancer. CDR3: CASSIEWRGTVVSPLHF. Written as DNA, the CDR3 is TGTGCCAGCAGTATCGAATGGAGGGGGACAGTTGTCTCACCCCTCCACTTT.